This T cell receptor beta chain comes out of a study of regulatory T cells in long-lasting Graves disease. Study information: In persistent Graves' disease, antithyroid drugs had been taken for over 5 years and TSH receptor antibodies stayed positive.

For this clonotype: Its target is not known.

Per germline, CDR1 LNHDA and CDR2 SQIVND (reference sequence). V lost 4 bases, J lost 3 bases, and 4 bases stayed unmatched. This CDR3 contains 16 residues. Time point in this sample: persistent/refractory GD, antithyroid drugs over 5 years with positive TRAb. Construction of the TCR library relied on RNA isolated from PBMCs. Graves' disease diagnosis used American Thyroid Association guidelines. The study's findings and limits: Persistent disease was characterized by preferential usage of TRBV28, TRBJ1-2 and TRBJ2-5.

Arm-PCR of CDR3 regions with iRepertoire HTBI primers generated TCR beta libraries. TCRdb recomputed calls from the multiplex PCR reads with MiXCR, one row per CDR3 protein. The table has 450,000 or so distinct CDR3 sequences, 20% to 25% seen once. This specimen was peripheral blood mononuclear cells (PBMCs), taken when the disease was refractory, from a patient treated with antithyroid drugs. This chain uses TRBV19 with TRBJ2-6, with 9 nucleotides matching TRBD1. This clonotype originated in a female donor with Graves disease. The CDR3 DNA reads as TGTGCCAGTAGTAAAACAGGGGGCAATGGGGCCAACGTCCTGACTTTC. As protein: CASSKTGGNGANVLTF.